This T cell receptor (beta chain) derives from a study of radiotherapy plus CTLA-4 blockade in lung cancer. Profiled with immunoSEQ multiplex PCR; TCRdb holds only in-frame clones, not every one. The sample holds over 75,000 clones, less than 90% seen once. The CDR3 totals 11 residues. The V gene's germline CDR1 is ENHRY and CDR2 SYGVKD. V was shortened by 2 bases and J by 8 bases, with 5 bases between the two germline ends. The sample in question was peripheral blood, obtained from a patient treated with radiotherapy plus ipilimumab. The chain uses TRBV10-3 and TRBJ2-3; D ambiguous. The clonotype was recovered from a human donor with non-small cell lung cancer who had stable disease on radiotherapy plus ipilimumab. CDR3 in amino acids: CAISEGVTQYF. As DNA, the CDR3 is TGTGCCATCAGTGAGGGGGTTACGCAGTATTTT.